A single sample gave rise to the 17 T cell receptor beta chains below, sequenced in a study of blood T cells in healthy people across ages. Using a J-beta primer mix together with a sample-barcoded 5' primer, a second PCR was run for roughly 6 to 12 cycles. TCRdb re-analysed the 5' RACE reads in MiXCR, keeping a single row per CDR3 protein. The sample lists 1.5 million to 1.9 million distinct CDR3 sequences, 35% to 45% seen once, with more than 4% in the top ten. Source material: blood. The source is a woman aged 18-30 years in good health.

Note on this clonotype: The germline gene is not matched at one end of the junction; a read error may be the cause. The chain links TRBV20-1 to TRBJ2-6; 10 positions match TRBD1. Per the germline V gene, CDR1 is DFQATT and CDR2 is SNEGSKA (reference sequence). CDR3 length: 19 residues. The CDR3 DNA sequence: TGCAGTGCTAGAGTCGGACAGGGGGTTTCCATCTCTGGGGCCAACGCCCTGACTTTC. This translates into CSARVGQGVSISGANALTF.

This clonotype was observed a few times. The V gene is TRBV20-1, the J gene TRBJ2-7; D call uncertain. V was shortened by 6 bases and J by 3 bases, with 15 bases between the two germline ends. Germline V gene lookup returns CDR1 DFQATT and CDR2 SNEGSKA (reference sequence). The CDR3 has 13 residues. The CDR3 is CSAPSGSNYEQYF. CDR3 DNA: TGCAGTGCCCCGTCGGGCAGCAACTACGAGCAGTACTTC.

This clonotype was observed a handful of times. CDR3 region: CASRTSVEDTDTQYF. The DNA of the CDR3 is TGTGCCAGCAGGACGTCAGTTGAGGACACAGATACGCAGTATTTT. J is TRBJ2-3 and V is TRBV12-3 or TRBV12-4; D gene unclear. V lost 6 bases to trimming and J lost 2 bases, with 15 bases between them. The CDR3 sequence is 15 residues long.

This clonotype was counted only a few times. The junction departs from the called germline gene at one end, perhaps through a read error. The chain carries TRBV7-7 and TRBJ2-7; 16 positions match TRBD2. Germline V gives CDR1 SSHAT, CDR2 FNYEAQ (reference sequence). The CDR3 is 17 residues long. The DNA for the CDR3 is TGTGCTAGCAGCTTCCCGGGACTAGCGGGGGGGACCTACGAGCAGTACTTC. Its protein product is CASSFPGLAGGTYEQYF.

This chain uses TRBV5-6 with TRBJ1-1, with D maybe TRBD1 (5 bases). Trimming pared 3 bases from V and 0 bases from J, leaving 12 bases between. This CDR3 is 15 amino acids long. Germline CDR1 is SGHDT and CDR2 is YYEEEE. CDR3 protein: CASSSPRTMNTEAFF. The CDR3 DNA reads TGTGCCAGCAGCTCCCCCCGGACAATGAACACTGAAGCTTTCTTT.

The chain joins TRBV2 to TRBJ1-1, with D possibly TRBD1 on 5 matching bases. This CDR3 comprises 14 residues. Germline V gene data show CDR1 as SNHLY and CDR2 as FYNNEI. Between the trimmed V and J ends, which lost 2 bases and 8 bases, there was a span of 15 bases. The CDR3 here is CASSEQFVSGEAFF. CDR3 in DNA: TGTGCCAGCAGTGAACAATTCGTTTCAGGGGAAGCTTTCTTT.

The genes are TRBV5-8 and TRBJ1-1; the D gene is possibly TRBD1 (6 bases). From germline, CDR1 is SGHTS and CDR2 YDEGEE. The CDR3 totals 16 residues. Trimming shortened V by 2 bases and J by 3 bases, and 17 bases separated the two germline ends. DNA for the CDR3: TGTGCCAGCAGCTTAGGGGATTCAGGGGTTTACACTGAAGCTTTCTTT. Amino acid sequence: CASSLGDSGVYTEAFF.

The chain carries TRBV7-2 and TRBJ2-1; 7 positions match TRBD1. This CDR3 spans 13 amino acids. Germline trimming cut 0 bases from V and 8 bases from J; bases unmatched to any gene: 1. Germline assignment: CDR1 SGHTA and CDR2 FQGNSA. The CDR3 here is CASSLATGYEQFF. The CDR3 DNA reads TGTGCCAGCAGCTTAGCGACAGGGTATGAGCAGTTCTTC. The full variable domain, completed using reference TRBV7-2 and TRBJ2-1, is GAGVSQSPSNKVTEKGKDVELRCDPISGHTALYWYRQSLGQGLEFLIYFQGNSAPDKSGLPSDRFSAERTGGSVSTLTIQRTQQEDSAVYLCASSLATGYEQFFGPGTRLTVL.

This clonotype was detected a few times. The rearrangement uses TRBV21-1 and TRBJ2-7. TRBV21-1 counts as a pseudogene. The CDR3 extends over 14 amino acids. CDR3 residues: CASSKGVVGYEQYF. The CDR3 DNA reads TGTGCCAGCAGCAAAGGGGTGGTGGGATACGAGCAGTACTTC.

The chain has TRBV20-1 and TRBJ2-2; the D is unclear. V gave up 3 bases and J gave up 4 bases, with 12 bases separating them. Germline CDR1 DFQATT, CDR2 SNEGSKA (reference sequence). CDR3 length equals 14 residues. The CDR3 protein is CSASPTPATGELFF. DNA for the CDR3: TGCAGTGCTAGCCCTACCCCCGCCACCGGGGAGCTGTTTTTT.

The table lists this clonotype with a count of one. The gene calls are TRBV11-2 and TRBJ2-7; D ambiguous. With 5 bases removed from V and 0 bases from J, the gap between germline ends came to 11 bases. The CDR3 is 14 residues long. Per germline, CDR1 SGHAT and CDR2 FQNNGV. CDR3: CASSVRSYSYEQYF. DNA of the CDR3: TGTGCCAGCAGCGTACGCAGTTACTCCTACGAGCAGTACTTC.

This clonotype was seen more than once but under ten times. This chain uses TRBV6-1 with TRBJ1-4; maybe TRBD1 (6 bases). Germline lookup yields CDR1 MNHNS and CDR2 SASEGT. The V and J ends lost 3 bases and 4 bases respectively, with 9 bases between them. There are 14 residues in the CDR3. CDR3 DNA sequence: TGTGCCAGCAGTGAGGGACACTATAATGAAAAACTGTTTTTT. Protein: CASSEGHYNEKLFF.

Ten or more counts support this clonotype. CDR3 nucleotides: TGCAGCGTGAGCGGGACTAGCGGTAGCACAGATACGCAGTATTTT. Translated, it gives CSVSGTSGSTDTQYF. The gene calls are TRBV29-1 and TRBJ2-3; 11 positions agree with TRBD2. The CDR3 extends over 15 amino acids. The V and J ends lost 6 bases and 0 bases, in that order; junction bases with no gene match: 5. Germline V gene data show CDR1 as SQVTM and CDR2 as ANQGSEA.

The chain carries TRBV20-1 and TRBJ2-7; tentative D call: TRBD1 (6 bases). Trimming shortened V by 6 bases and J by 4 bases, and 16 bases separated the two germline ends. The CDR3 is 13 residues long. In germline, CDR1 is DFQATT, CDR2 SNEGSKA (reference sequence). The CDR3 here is CSAPTGLFYEQYF. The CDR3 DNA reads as TGCAGTGCGCCGACAGGTCTGTTTTACGAGCAGTACTTC.

The CDR3 coding sequence is TGTGCCAGCAGAGCCCCAGAAGGCTACACCTTC. The encoded protein is CASRAPEGYTF. This chain uses TRBV27 with TRBJ1-2; no clear D. Trimming pared 6 bases from V and 8 bases from J, leaving 10 bases between. The CDR3 covers 11 residues. Looked up from germline, CDR1 is MNHEY and CDR2 is SMNVEV (reference sequence).

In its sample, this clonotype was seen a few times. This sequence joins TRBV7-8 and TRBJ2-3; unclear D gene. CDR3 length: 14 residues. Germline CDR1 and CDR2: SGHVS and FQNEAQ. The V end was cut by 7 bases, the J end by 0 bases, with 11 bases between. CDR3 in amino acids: CASNPTISTDTQYF. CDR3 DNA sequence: TGTGCCAGCAACCCGACAATCAGCACAGATACGCAGTATTTT. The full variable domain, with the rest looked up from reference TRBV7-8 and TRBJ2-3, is GAGVSQSPRYKVAKRGQDVALRCDPISGHVSLFWYQQALGQGPEFLTYFQNEAQLDKSGLPSDRFFAERPEGSVSTLKIQRTQQEDSAVYLCASNPTISTDTQYFGPGTRLTVL.

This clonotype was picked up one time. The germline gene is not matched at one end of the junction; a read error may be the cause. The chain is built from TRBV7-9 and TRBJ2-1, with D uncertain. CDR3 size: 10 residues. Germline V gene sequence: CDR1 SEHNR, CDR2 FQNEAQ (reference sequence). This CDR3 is CASGLGEQFF. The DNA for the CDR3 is TGTGCCAGCGGCTTAGGTGAGCAGTTCTTC.